Listed here are 12 T cell receptor beta chains from one sample, sequenced in a study of shared clonotypes between healthy human individuals. Assay used: immunoSEQ multiplex PCR; TCRdb lists only in-frame clones, some missing. The top ten hold approximately 1.5% of the sample, which has about 980,000 clones, more than 75% seen once. Sequencing was performed on memory CD4+ T cells sorted from blood. Noted subset: CD45RA-negative fraction. These receptors were obtained from a man aged 18-30 years in good health.

The chain uses TRBV28 and TRBJ1-6; 7 positions agree with TRBD1. Trimming removed 7 bases from V and 10 bases from J; junction bases left unmatched: 10. This CDR3 is 14 amino acids long. Germline lookup yields CDR1 MDHEN and CDR2 SYDVKM. For the CDR3, the DNA is TGTGCCAGCACTGCCCGACAGGGAGCATCACCCCTCCACTTT. Translating gives CASTARQGASPLHF.

V gene TRBV19 combines with J gene TRBJ1-5; D unresolved. Germline CDR1 LNHDA, CDR2 SQIVND (reference sequence). V dropped 9 bases and J dropped 6 bases, with 9 bases sitting between them. The length of the CDR3 is 11 residues. The DNA for the CDR3 is TGTGCCAGCGGGGAGGTTCAGCCCCAGCATTTT. Amino acids: CASGEVQPQHF.

The chain carries TRBV7-2 and TRBJ1-2; TRBD1 matches at 10 bases. Germline lookup yields CDR1 SGHTA and CDR2 FQGNSA. This CDR3 region has 14 residues. Trimming removed 6 bases from V and 2 bases from J; junction bases left unmatched: 3. The CDR3 DNA sequence: TGTGCCAGCAGACTGGACAGGGGGAACTATGGCTACACCTTC. Residues: CASRLDRGNYGYTF.

This clone was detected a few times. The chain recombines TRBV5-1 with TRBJ2-2; D not resolved. Trimming pared 0 bases from V and 0 bases from J, leaving 12 bases between. Germline V lookup: CDR1 SGHRS, CDR2 YFSETQ. The CDR3 is 17 residues long. The DNA of the CDR3 is TGCGCCAGCAGCTTGGCCCGGCAGAGTGCGAACACCGGGGAGCTGTTTTTT. Translated, it gives CASSLARQSANTGELFF.

The rearrangement links TRBV2 to TRBJ1-1, with 8 bases identical to TRBD1. Germline trimming cut 6 bases from V and 5 bases from J; bases unmatched to any gene: 5. CDR1 is SNHLY, CDR2 FYNNEI, per germline. This CDR3 is built from 13 residues. This chain's CDR3 is CASSGQGWTEAFF. The CDR3 bases are TGTGCCAGCAGCGGACAGGGATGGACTGAAGCTTTCTTT.

In DNA form, the CDR3 reads TGTGCCAGCAGCGTAGGGCTAGCGGGAGGGTGGAATGAGCAGTTCTTC. Protein: CASSVGLAGGWNEQFF. This chain uses TRBV9 with TRBJ2-1, with 12 bases identical to TRBD2. V lost 0 bases and J lost 7; bases outside the gene matches: 5. The CDR3 consists of 16 residues. Germline V gives CDR1 SGDLS, CDR2 YYNGEE.

This chain links TRBV5-1 with TRBJ1-2; tentative D call: TRBD1 (5 bases). The CDR3 loop spans 15 amino acids. Trimming left V 1 base short and J 5 bases short, with 15 bases between. Germline lookup yields CDR1 SGHRS and CDR2 YFSETQ. CDR3 amino acids: CASSLNSGASYGYTF. For the CDR3, the DNA is TGCGCCAGCAGCTTGAATTCCGGGGCAAGTTATGGCTACACCTTC.

The CDR3 DNA sequence: TGTGCCAGCAGCCGCAGGTTTTACAATGAGCAGTTCTTC. Protein sequence: CASSRRFYNEQFF. The gene calls are TRBV5-6 and TRBJ2-1; D remains ambiguous. From germline, CDR1 is SGHDT and CDR2 YYEEEE. The CDR3 is 13 amino acids. The V end lost 4 bases, the J end lost 4 bases, and 9 bases lay between the germline ends. Complete variable domain (other parts from reference TRBV5-6 and TRBJ2-1): DAGVTQSPTHLIKTRGQQVTLRCSPKSGHDTVSWYQQALGQGPQFIFQYYEEEERQRGNFPDRFSGHQFPNYSSELNVNALLLGDSALYLCASSRRFYNEQFFGPGTRLTVL.

The chain is built from TRBV11-3 and TRBJ1-5, with 12 positions matching TRBD1. The CDR3 has 16 residues. Germline CDR1 is SGHNT and CDR2 is YENEEA. V gave up 3 bases and J gave up 6 bases; unmatched junction bases: 6. CDR3 residues: CASSFEGTGGRQPQHF. The CDR3 DNA reads TGTGCCAGCAGCTTTGAAGGGACAGGGGGCCGTCAGCCCCAGCATTTT.

V is TRBV7-3 and J is TRBJ1-3; D may be TRBD1 (5 bases). Germline assignment: CDR1 SGHTA and CDR2 FQGTGA. The germline V and J ends were trimmed by 0 bases and 2 bases, with 8 bases remaining between them. This CDR3 is built from 15 residues. As DNA, the CDR3 is TGTGCCAGCAGCTTAACTATGGGACCTGGAAACACCATATATTTT. Encoded protein: CASSLTMGPGNTIYF.

In its sample, this clone was seen a few times. The rearrangement joins TRBV6-1 to TRBJ1-4; D unclear. This CDR3 contains 15 residues. Per the germline V gene, CDR1 is MNHNS and CDR2 is SASEGT. V gave up 3 bases and J gave up 5 bases, with 13 bases separating them. CDR3: CASSESAALNEKLFF. CDR3 coding DNA: TGTGCCAGCAGTGAGTCGGCTGCCCTGAATGAAAAACTGTTTTTT.

The chain combines TRBV7-8 with TRBJ2-1; 8 bases line up with TRBD2. The CDR3 has 18 residues. Unmatched junction bases numbered 18, after V lost 3 bases and J lost 8 bases. Germline CDR1 is SGHVS and CDR2 is FQNEAQ. CDR3 nucleotides: TGTGCCAGCAGCTTCCCCGCTTTGGTGGCGGGAGGTCGGGATGAGCAGTTCTTC. Protein product: CASSFPALVAGGRDEQFF.